Sequencing of this TCR beta chain was carried out in a study of shared clonotypes between healthy human individuals (dated by TCRdb to 2018 to 2021). About the investigation overall: Two women and a few men aged 18 to 49 years were included in the cohort. To estimate repertoire size and how much clonotype sharing occurs between individuals, the study deeply sequenced the blood TCR repertoires of about five healthy adults. To increase sequencing depth and limit assay-specific biases, different laboratories used diverse techniques to prepare libraries and sequence TCR repertoires. Each donor's leukapheresis produced roughly between roughly 0.85 and 9.5 billion PBMCs.

General study outcomes and caveats: Because the study included a small number of donors, the genetic and exposure-history diversity represented was limited. Only blood was sampled, and tissue TCR repertoires likely differ from those in blood. Pairwise subsampling led to the expectation that sequencing depth would affect the degree of clonotype sharing among donors.

Using the deep immunoSEQ assay, multiplex PCR amplified TCR CDR3 regions from genomic DNA. For each cell subset, the extracted genomic DNA was distributed evenly across all wells of several immunoSEQ 96-well plates, and each plate served as one replicate. For unsorted PBMC, approximately 0.3 ug of genomic DNA, equivalent to approximately 30,000 T cell genomes, went into each replicate PCR. Unsorted PBMC genomic DNA was sequenced across ten immunoSEQ deep assay plates. The purified libraries were quantified using a Qubit 3.0 fluorometer, sized with a Bioanalyzer 2100, and then quantified again using the KAPA Library Quantification kit. Each immunoSEQ 96-well plate was sequenced on its own single-read 150-cycle Illumina NextSeq 550 flow cell. Per the original workflow: Because only junctional sequences without quality scores were contained in the immunoSEQ output, filtering matching that applied to full-length reads could not be performed. Sequences were annotated with PyIR, a Python wrapper for IgBLAST v1.9, and V/J genes and CDR3 were assigned using IMGT germline references. Reads with weak V/J assignments (E-value above 1e-6), missing CDR3, stop codons, out-of-frame junctions, or ambiguous translated residues were removed. V3J clonotypes were defined as sequences sharing the same inferred V gene, J gene, and CDR3 amino acid sequence. The percentage overlap between two repertoires was calculated by dividing the number of shared unique clonotypes by the size of the smaller repertoire. Repertoire richness was assessed with RTK rarefaction, the Chao1 estimator, and Recon v2.1 estimates of unobserved clonotypes. The table was pulled from immuneACCESS by TCRdb, which kept in-frame rearrangements only. Such tables lose some clones; where checked, under half of the loss comes from unresolved V genes, and the rest has no known cause. Clone size and V and J calls were adopted from that table, with D and trimming inferred from the DNA. This sample holds 400,000 to 600,000 clones; around 79% were observed only once. Jointly, the top ten make up under 15% of the sample.

Donors were healthy HIV-negative adults with no recently reported acute infections or vaccinations. All donors were Caucasian adults living in Nashville, Tennessee, USA. In the unsorted samples, 90 million or so PBMCs were counted, and genomic DNA was extracted using the QIAamp DNA Blood Mini kit. Blood was collected by leukapheresis, and PBMCs were isolated by Ficoll-Histopaque density gradient centrifugation and then cryopreserved in liquid nitrogen vapor phase. With regard to this clone: Its antigen is not yet known. No base quality values were provided; no much bigger clone lies one nucleotide off.

V ends up 1 base short and J 2 bases short, with an unmatched junction base count of 8. Based on the germline V gene, the CDR1 and CDR2 sequences are SGHAT and FQNNGV. The CDR3 has 18 amino acids, counting the end cysteine and phenylalanine. Left in the record is the CDR3 DNA by itself, 54 bases read in frame from the first base. Sequencing input: PBMCs. The clonotype originates from a woman aged 35 to 49 in good health. Some clones in this sample may be carry-over from other donors' samples. The chain is assembled from TRBV11-2 and TRBJ2-1; a stretch of 10 junction bases matches TRBD2. The nucleotides read TGTGCCAGCAGCTTAGGGCCTAGCGGGAGTACGGCCTACAATGAGCAGTTCTTC. It is translated as CASSLGPSGSTAYNEQFF.